These 25 T cell receptor beta chains share one sample of origin, sequenced in a study of blood T cell repertoires in acute mononucleosis. The time point denotes: acute infectious mononucleosis, at clinical presentation within 2 weeks of symptom onset (visit 1). The data were produced by immunoSEQ multiplex PCR, yet TCRdb's version contains in-frame clones alone and is incomplete. There are around 1,500 clones in the sample; 20% to 30% occur only once, and more than 45% lies in the top ten. Study-wide results and caveats: GLC-BM selection appeared to involve both TCR alpha and beta chains.

The sequenced sample was EBV GLC epitope tetramer+ CD8+ T cells sorted from PBMCs, obtained during acute infectious mononucleosis. Subset indicated: CD8 T cells binding tetramer with EBV BMLF1 280-288 peptide (GLC-BM). These receptors were obtained from a woman in her late teens or twenties with infectious mononucleosis caused by EBV.

Concerning this clone: This may come from a read error, since a much larger clone is one base off. J is TRBJ2-7 and V is TRBV5-2; whether TRBD1, the table's D call, matches the DNA was not checked. TRBV5-2 is tagged as a pseudogene. CDR3 length: 15 amino acids. The CDR3: CASNLGQILPGEQYF. DNA of the CDR3: TGTGCCAGCAACCTGGGACAGATCCTGCCGGGCGAGCAGTACTTC.

This clone was counted between two and nine times. V and J are TRBV9 and TRBJ2-7; the D call may be TRBD1 or TRBD2 (5 bases each). The CDR3 spans 12 residues. Trimming pared 4 bases from V and 3 bases from J, leaving 8 bases between. The germline V gene has CDR1 SGDLS and CDR2 YYNGEE. The CDR3 reads CASSTGGYEQYF. The CDR3 nucleotides read TGTGCCAGCAGCACTGGGGGCTACGAGCAGTACTTC. The whole variable domain, remainder taken from reference TRBV9 and TRBJ2-7, is DSGVTQTPKHLITATGQRVTLRCSPRSGDLSVYWYQQSLDQGLQFLIQYYNGEERAKGNILERFSAQQFPDLHSELNLSSLELGDSALYFCASSTGGYEQYFGPGTRLTVT.

As DNA, the CDR3 is TGTGCCAGCATCCTGGGACAGATCCTGGCGGGCGAGCAGTACTTC. Encoded protein: CASILGQILAGEQYF. The rearrangement links TRBV7-2 to TRBJ2-7; 7 bases agree with TRBD1. The CDR3 runs 15 residues. V was clipped by 7 bases and J by 6 bases; unmatched bases: 15. Per the germline V gene, CDR1 is SGHTA and CDR2 is FQGNSA. Drawing the rest from reference TRBV7-2 and TRBJ2-7, the complete variable domain is GAGVSQSPSNKVTEKGKDVELRCDPISGHTALYWYRQSLGQGLEFLIYFQGNSAPDKSGLPSDRFSAERTGGSVSTLTIQRTQQEDSAVYLCASILGQILAGEQYFGPGTRLTVT.

As concerns this clone: A much larger clone is a single base away; this may be a read error. The same CDR3 arises from other DNA sequences in this sample as well. The chain uses TRBV29-1 and TRBJ1-1; 8 bases agree with TRBD1. The CDR3 sequence is 13 residues long. CDR1 and CDR2 (germline): SQVTM, ANQGSEA. Here the CDR3 reads CSVGGQANTDAFF. The CDR3 coding sequence is TGCAGCGTGGGGGGACAGGCTAACACTGATGCTTTCTTT. The full variable domain, rest sourced from reference TRBV29-1 and TRBJ1-1, is SAVISQKPSRDICQRGTSLTIQCQVDSQVTMMFWYRQQPGQSLTLIATANQGSEATYESGFVIDKFPISRPNLTFSTLTVSNMSPEDSSIYLCSVGGQANTDAFFGQGTRLTVV.

This clone has ten or more counts. The chain couples TRBV18 to TRBJ2-7, with unresolved D. The CDR3 loop spans 15 amino acids. Germline values: CDR1 KGHSH, CDR2 LQKENI. V dropped 0 bases and J dropped 9 bases, with 18 bases sitting between them. For the CDR3, the DNA is TGTGCCAGCTCACCACCCGATCTTGGCGTAGATACGCAGTACTTC. Its translation: CASSPPDLGVDTQYF.

The genes are TRBV23-1 and TRBJ2-7, with TRBD2 as a possible D gene (5 bases). TRBV23-1 is given ORF status, its function remaining uncertain. V gave up 6 bases and J gave up 3 bases, with 18 bases separating them. The CDR3 loop spans 15 amino acids. CDR3 in DNA: TGCGCCAGCAGGTCGACGCGGAAGCGGAGCTACGAGCAGTACTTC. It codes for CASRSTRKRSYEQYF.

This clone was counted a few times. Other DNA sequences in this sample translate to the same CDR3. This chain connects TRBV21-1 to TRBJ2-7. TRBV21-1 is shown as a pseudogene. This CDR3 is built from 13 residues. The CDR3 DNA reads TGTGCCAGCAGCAAAGTAACGGGGCTAGAGCAGTACTTC. Its protein product is CASSKVTGLEQYF.

Details on this clone: A far larger clone lies a single base away; this is likely a read error. Other DNA sequences of this sample code for an identical CDR3. The rearrangement joins TRBV9 to TRBJ2-1, with D unresolved. This CDR3 is built from 13 residues. The germline V gene has CDR1 SGDLS and CDR2 YYNGEE. In DNA form, the CDR3 reads TGTGCCTGCAGCGTAGCAGGTGGGGATGAGCAGTTCTTC. Amino acid sequence: CACSVAGGDEQFF. The full variable domain, completed using reference TRBV9 and TRBJ2-1, is DSGVTQTPKHLITATGQRVTLRCSPRSGDLSVYWYQQSLDQGLQFLIQYYNGEERAKGNILERFSAQQFPDLHSELNLSSLELGDSALYFCACSVAGGDEQFFGPGTRLTVL.

Concerning this clone itself: A far more abundant clone sits one base away, making this likely a read error. The J gene is TRBJ2-4, the V gene TRBV14, with TRBD2 as a possible D gene (6 bases). The CDR3 spans 13 residues. CDR1 and CDR2 from the germline V gene are SGHDN and FVKESK. The CDR3 nucleotides read TGTGCCTGCAGCCAGTCTCCCGGGGGCATTCAGTACTTC. This encodes CACSQSPGGIQYF.

At least ten counts were recorded for this clone. V and J are TRBV9 and TRBJ2-7; D is unclear. The germline V and J ends were trimmed by 5 bases and 2 bases, with 11 bases remaining between them. Germline V lookup: CDR1 SGDLS, CDR2 YYNGEE. The CDR3 spans 13 residues. In DNA form, the CDR3 reads TGTGCCAGCAGTTTAGGGCCCGCCTACGAGCAGTACTTC. It is translated as CASSLGPAYEQYF.

As to this clone: A far larger clone is a single base away, which makes a read error likely. The rearrangement links TRBV29-1 to TRBJ1-1, with TRBD1 identical over 8 bases. CDR3 length: 13 amino acids. Germline V gene lookup returns CDR1 SQVTM and CDR2 ANQGSEA. The CDR3 nucleotides read TGCAGCGTGGGGGGACAGGCGAACAATGAAGCTTTCTTT. Protein product: CSVGGQANNEAFF.

This chain connects TRBV29-1 to TRBJ1-4; 12 bases fit TRBD1. The germline V gene encodes CDR1 SQVTM and CDR2 ANQGSEA. CDR3 length: 14 amino acids. The trim removed 7 bases at V and 4 bases at J, leaving 4 bases unmatched. CDR3 DNA: TGCAGCGGCGGGACAGGGGGCAATAATGAAAAACTGTTTTTT. Translated: CSGGTGGNNEKLFF. The variable domain in full, with the rest retrieved from reference TRBV29-1 and TRBJ1-4, is SAVISQKPSRDICQRGTSLTIQCQVDSQVTMMFWYRQQPGQSLTLIATANQGSEATYESGFVIDKFPISRPNLTFSTLTVSNMSPEDSSIYLCSGGTGGNNEKLFFGSGTQLSVL.

Remarks on this clone: A read error is possible here, since a much larger clone lies one base away. Other DNA variants within this sample encode the same CDR3. The CDR3 is CASSVAGGDEQFF. CDR3 nucleotides: TGTGCCAGCAGCGTCGCTGGGGGTGATGAGCAGTTCTTC. This chain uses TRBV2 with TRBJ2-1; perhaps D is TRBD1 or TRBD2 (5 bases each). Trimming removed 6 bases from V and 8 bases from J, with 14 bases in between. Germline CDR1 is SNHLY and CDR2 is FYNNEI. The CDR3 has 13 residues.

There are many counts of this clone. A far larger clone lies a single base away; this is likely a read error. Different DNA sequences within this sample yield the same CDR3. J is TRBJ1-1 and V is TRBV29-1; 8 bases match TRBD1. The V segment lost 7 bases and the J segment 1 base; nucleotides outside the gene matches: 5. Germline CDR1 SQVTM, CDR2 ANQGSEA. The CDR3 loop spans 13 amino acids. The CDR3 protein is CSGGGQANTEAFF. Here the CDR3 DNA reads TGCAGCGGGGGGGGACAGGCGAACACTGAAGCTTTCTTT.

The V and J genes are TRBV29-1 and TRBJ1-1, with TRBD1 matching over 7 bases. Germline CDR1 and CDR2: SQVTM and ANQGSEA. With 6 bases clipped from V and 1 base from J, the junction kept 5 bases outside the gene matches. The CDR3 spans 13 residues. The CDR3: CSVCGQANTEAFF. The CDR3 DNA reads as TGCAGCGTGTGTGGACAGGCGAACACTGAAGCTTTCTTT.

Note on this clone: Other DNA sequences of this sample code for an identical CDR3. The DNA for the CDR3 is TGCAGCGTCGGGACAGGGGGCAGTTATGAAAAACTGTTTTTT. It is translated as CSVGTGGSYEKLFF. The rearrangement links TRBV29-1 to TRBJ1-4, with TRBD1 matching 12 bases. CDR1 is SQVTM and CDR2 is ANQGSEA in the germline V gene. This CDR3 has 14 residues. The V and J ends lost 6 bases and 6 bases, in that order; junction bases with no gene match: 5.

At least ten counts were recorded for this clone. The gene calls are TRBV9 and TRBJ2-3, with 9 bases aligning to TRBD2. This CDR3 is built from 15 residues. Germline lookup yields CDR1 SGDLS and CDR2 YYNGEE. V dropped 4 bases and J dropped 2; count of bases not matched to a gene: 5. DNA for the CDR3: TGTGCCAGCAGCTTTTCTAGCGGGACCACAGATACGCAGTATTTT. Amino acid sequence: CASSFSSGTTDTQYF.

This chain links TRBV25-1 with TRBJ2-3, with 8 nucleotides matching TRBD1. Germline lookup yields CDR1 MGHDK and CDR2 SYGVNS. V lost 4 bases to trimming and J lost 6 bases; unmatched junction nucleotides: 0. The CDR3 spans 12 residues. Here the CDR3 DNA reads TGTGCCAGCAGTGGGGACAGGGATACGCAGTATTTT. Its protein is CASSGDRDTQYF.

Points on this clone: This probably arose from a read error, given a far larger clone one base away. V and J are TRBV11-3 and TRBJ2-1, with 8 bases that match TRBD2. The ends lost 5 bases at V and 8 bases at J; junction bases unmatched: 11. This CDR3 has 15 amino acids. Looked up from germline, CDR1 is SGHNT and CDR2 is YENEEA. The CDR3 spells CASSPTSGSVYEQFF. CDR3 nucleotide sequence: TGTGCCAGCAGCCCGACCAGCGGGAGTGTCTATGAGCAGTTCTTC.

In the case of this clone: A far larger clone is just one base off, so this is likely a read error. Other DNA sequences in this specimen translate into the identical CDR3. V and J are TRBV25-1 and TRBJ2-1; D not resolved. The ends were cut back, 6 bases at V and 8 bases at J, with 14 bases in the middle. CDR1 is MGHDK and CDR2 is SYGVNS in the germline V gene. This CDR3 region has 13 residues. CDR3: CASSVAGGDEQFF. The CDR3 DNA reads TGTGCCAGCAGCGTAGCAGGTGGGGATGAGCAGTTCTTC. The whole variable domain, filled in from reference TRBV25-1 and TRBJ2-1, reads EADIYQTPRYLVIGTGKKITLECSQTMGHDKMYWYQQDPGMELHLIHYSYGVNSTEKGDLSSESTVSRIRTEHFPLTLESARPSHTSQYLCASSVAGGDEQFFGPGTRLTVL.

The genes are TRBV9 and TRBJ2-7, with TRBD2 identical over 12 bases. CDR1 is SGDLS and CDR2 is YYNGEE in the germline V gene. The CDR3 runs to 15 residues. Unmatched junction bases numbered 8, after V lost 7 bases and J lost 3 bases. The CDR3 reads CASRPTSGGIYEQYF. The DNA of the CDR3 is TGTGCCAGCCGTCCGACTAGCGGGGGTATCTACGAGCAGTACTTC.

In this sample, this clone turned up many times. The likely explanation is a read error, given a far larger clone one base away. Other DNA sequences within the sample encode an identical CDR3. The chain links TRBV29-1 to TRBJ1-1, with 8 bases matching TRBD1. The CDR3 length is 13 residues. From germline, CDR1 is SQVTM and CDR2 ANQGSEA. CDR3 in DNA: TGCAGCGTGGGGGGACAGGCGAACACTGATGCTTTCTTT. Translation gives CSVGGQANTDAFF.

This clone was observed a handful of times. This chain links TRBV6-4 with TRBJ2-1; D is undetermined. Germline V gives CDR1 MRHNA, CDR2 SNTAGT. Deletions cut 4 bases from V and 4 bases from J, with 17 bases between. This CDR3 is built from 16 residues. The CDR3 DNA follows: TGTGCCAGCAGTGTAAGTGGGGAAACCTTTTACAATGAGCAGTTCTTC. Residues: CASSVSGETFYNEQFF.

The table lists this clone with a few counts. This likely came from a read error, as a far larger clone is one base away. In DNA form, the CDR3 reads TGCAGCGTGGGGGGAGAGGCGAACACTGAAGCTTTCTTT. Translating gives CSVGGEANTEAFF. The chain recombines TRBV29-1 with TRBJ1-1; D is perhaps TRBD1 (5 bases). The CDR3 spans 13 residues. Trimming stripped 6 bases from V and 1 base from J, with 12 bases between. Germline CDR1 and CDR2: SQVTM and ANQGSEA. The entire variable domain, with the rest obtained from reference TRBV29-1 and TRBJ1-1, is as follows: SAVISQKPSRDICQRGTSLTIQCQVDSQVTMMFWYRQQPGQSLTLIATANQGSEATYESGFVIDKFPISRPNLTFSTLTVSNMSPEDSSIYLCSVGGEANTEAFFGQGTRLTVV.

This clone has ten or more counts. The chain joins TRBV5-6 to TRBJ2-3; 9 nucleotides line up with TRBD2. Trimming at V came to 2 bases and at J to 2 bases, leaving 3 bases not matched to a gene. The germline V gene encodes CDR1 SGHDT and CDR2 YYEEEE. The CDR3 is 15 amino acids. The CDR3 sequence is CASSFSSGTTDTQYF. CDR3 bases: TGTGCCAGCAGCTTTTCTAGCGGGACCACAGATACGCAGTATTTT.